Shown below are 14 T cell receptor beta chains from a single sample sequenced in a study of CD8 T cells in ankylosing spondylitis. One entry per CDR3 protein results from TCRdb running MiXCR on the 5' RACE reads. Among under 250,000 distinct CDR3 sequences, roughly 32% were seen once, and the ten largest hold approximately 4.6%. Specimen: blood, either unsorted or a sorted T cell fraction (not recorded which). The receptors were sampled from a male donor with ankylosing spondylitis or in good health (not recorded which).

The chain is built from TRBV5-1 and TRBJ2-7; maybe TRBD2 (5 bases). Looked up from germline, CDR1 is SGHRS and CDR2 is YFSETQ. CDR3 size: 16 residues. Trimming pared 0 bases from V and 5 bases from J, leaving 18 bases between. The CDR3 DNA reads TGCGCCAGCAGCTTGGTCACAGAGACTACCAAGAACGAGCAGTACTTC. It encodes CASSLVTETTKNEQYF.

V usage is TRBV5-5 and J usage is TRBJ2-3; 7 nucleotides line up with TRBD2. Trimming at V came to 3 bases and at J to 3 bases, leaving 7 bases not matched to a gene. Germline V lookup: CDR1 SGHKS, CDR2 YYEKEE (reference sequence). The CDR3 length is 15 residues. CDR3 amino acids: CASSSYGTKTDTQYF. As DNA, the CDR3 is TGTGCCAGCAGCTCCTACGGGACTAAAACAGATACGCAGTATTTT.

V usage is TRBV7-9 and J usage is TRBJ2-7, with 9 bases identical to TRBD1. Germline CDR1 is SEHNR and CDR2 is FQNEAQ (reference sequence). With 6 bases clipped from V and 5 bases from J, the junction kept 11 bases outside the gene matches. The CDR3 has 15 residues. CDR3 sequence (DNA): TGTGCCAGCAGAGGGATCCGGGACAGGGACCACGAGCAGTACTTC. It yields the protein CASRGIRDRDHEQYF.

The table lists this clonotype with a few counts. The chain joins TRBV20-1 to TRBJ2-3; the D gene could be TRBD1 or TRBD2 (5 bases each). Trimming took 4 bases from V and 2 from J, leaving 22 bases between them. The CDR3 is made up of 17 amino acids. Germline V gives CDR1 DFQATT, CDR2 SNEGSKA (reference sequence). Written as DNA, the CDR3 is TGCAGTGCTACAGGCCTTACCCGGGACGGGGACACAGATACGCAGTATTTT. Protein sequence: CSATGLTRDGDTDTQYF.

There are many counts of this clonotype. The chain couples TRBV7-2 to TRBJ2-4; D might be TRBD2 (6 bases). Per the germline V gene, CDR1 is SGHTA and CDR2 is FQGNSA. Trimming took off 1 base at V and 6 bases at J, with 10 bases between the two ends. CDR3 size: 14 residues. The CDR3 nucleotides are TGTGCCAGCAGCTTAGTCCAGGGAGGAAACATTCAGTACTTC. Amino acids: CASSLVQGGNIQYF. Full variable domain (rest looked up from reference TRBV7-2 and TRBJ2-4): GAGVSQSPSNKVTEKGKDVELRCDPISGHTALYWYRQSLGQGLEFLIYFQGNSAPDKSGLPSDRFSAERTGGSVSTLTIQRTQQEDSAVYLCASSLVQGGNIQYFGAGTRLSVL.

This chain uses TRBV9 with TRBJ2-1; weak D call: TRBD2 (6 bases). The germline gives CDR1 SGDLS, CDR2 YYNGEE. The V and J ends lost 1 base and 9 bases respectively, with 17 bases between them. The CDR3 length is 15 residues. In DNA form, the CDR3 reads TGTGCCAGCAGCGTAAGGGACTCAGGCTGGGGTGAGCAGTTCTTC. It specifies CASSVRDSGWGEQFF.

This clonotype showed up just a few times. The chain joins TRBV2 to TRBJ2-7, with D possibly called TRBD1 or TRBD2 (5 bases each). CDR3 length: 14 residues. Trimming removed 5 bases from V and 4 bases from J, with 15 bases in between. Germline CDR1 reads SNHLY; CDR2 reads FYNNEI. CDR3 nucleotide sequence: TGTGCCAGCAGTCCACAAGGGACGGAGTACGAGCAGTACTTC. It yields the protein CASSPQGTEYEQYF.

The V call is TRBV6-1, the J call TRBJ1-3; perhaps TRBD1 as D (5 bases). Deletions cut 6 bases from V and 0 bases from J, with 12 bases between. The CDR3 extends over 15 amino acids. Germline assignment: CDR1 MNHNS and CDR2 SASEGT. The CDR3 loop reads CASRGPNSSGNTIYF. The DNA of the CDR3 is TGTGCCAGCAGGGGACCCAACTCCTCTGGAAACACCATATATTTT.

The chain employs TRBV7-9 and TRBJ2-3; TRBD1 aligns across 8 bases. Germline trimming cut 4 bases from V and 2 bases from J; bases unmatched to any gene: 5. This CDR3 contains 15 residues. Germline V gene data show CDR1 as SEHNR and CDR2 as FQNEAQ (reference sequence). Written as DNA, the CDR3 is TGTGCCAGCAGCTCCACAGGGGGGCCCACAGATACGCAGTATTTT. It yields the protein CASSSTGGPTDTQYF.

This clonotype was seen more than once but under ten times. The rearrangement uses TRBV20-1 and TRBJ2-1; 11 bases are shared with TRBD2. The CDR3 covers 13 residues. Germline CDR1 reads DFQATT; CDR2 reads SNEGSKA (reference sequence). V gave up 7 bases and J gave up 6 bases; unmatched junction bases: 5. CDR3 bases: TGCAGTGTGACTAGCGGGGTGTTCAATGAGCAGTTCTTC. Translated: CSVTSGVFNEQFF.

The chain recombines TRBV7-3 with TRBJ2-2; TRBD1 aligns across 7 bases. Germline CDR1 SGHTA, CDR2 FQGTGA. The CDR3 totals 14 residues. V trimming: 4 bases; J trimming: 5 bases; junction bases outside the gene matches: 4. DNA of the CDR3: TGTGCCAGCAGCTCCTACAGGGGAACCGGGGAGCTGTTTTTT. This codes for CASSSYRGTGELFF.

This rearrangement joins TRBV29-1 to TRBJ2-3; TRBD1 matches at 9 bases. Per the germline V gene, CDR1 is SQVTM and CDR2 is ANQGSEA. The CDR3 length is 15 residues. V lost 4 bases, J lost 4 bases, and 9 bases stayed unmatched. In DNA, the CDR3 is TGCAGCGTTGGAAGGACAGGGGTGGTGTCAGATACGCAGTATTTT. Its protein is CSVGRTGVVSDTQYF.

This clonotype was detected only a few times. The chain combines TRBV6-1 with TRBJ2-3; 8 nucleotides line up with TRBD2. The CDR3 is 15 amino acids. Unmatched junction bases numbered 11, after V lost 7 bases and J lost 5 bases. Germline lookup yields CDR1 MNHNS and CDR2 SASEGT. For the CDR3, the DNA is TGTGCCAGCAACCTCGGGAGGGTGGGGGGAGATACGCAGTATTTT. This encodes CASNLGRVGGDTQYF.

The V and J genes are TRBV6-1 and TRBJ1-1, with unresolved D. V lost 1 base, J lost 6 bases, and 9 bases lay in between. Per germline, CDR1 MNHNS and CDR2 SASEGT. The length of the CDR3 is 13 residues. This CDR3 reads CASSEGGRSEAFF. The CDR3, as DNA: TGTGCCAGCAGTGAAGGGGGAAGGTCTGAAGCTTTCTTT.